The 29 T cell receptor beta chains reported below all come from one sample, sequenced in a study of vaccination and CD4 T cells after COVID-19. Noted treatment: roughly ten-day PBMC culture with coronavirus spike peptide pools or control peptides (ViraFEST assay). Antigen specificity for these receptors is unknown. Once obtained from cultured CD4+ T cells, the DNA was sequenced using the Oncomine TCR Beta short-read assay. MiXCR, applied by TCRdb to the PCR reads, yields one record per CDR3 protein. The table shows 15,000 or so distinct CDR3 sequences, with 35% to 50% occurring only once. The sequencing sample was made of CD4+ T cells from blood, cultured in vitro. All receptors come from a human donor who had recovered from COVID-19.

This clonotype has a handful of counts. The rearrangement links TRBV2 to TRBJ1-2; no clear D. Looked up from germline, CDR1 is SNHLY and CDR2 is FYNNEI. Trimming took 2 bases from V and 8 from J, leaving 9 bases between them. The CDR3 is made up of 12 amino acids. The CDR3 region is CASSERASGYTF. The CDR3 coding sequence is TGTGCCAGCAGTGAAAGGGCATCCGGCTACACCTTC.

This chain joins TRBV30 and TRBJ1-3; no firm D call. The CDR3 covers 12 residues. V shed 2 bases and J shed 4 bases, with 6 bases lying between them. From germline, CDR1 is GTSNPN and CDR2 SVGIG (reference sequence). The CDR3 region is CAWSLTGNTIYF. DNA of the CDR3: TGTGCCTGGAGTCTCACAGGAAACACCATATATTTT.

This clonotype was seen more than once but under ten times. The chain carries TRBV6-2 or TRBV6-3 and TRBJ2-7, with a possible D match to TRBD2 (6 bases). Per germline, CDR1 MNHEY and CDR2 SVGEGT. The CDR3 is 16 residues long. Trimming cost V 5 bases and J 3 bases, with 20 bases left between them. CDR3 in DNA: TGTGCCAGCAGTAGGATAGGGCGGGGAGAACGCTACGAGCAGTACTTC. Encoded protein: CASSRIGRGERYEQYF.

The CDR3 DNA follows: TGTGCCAGCAGTTACTCTCGCCCCGGAACAGATACGCAGTATTTT. Amino acid sequence: CASSYSRPGTDTQYF. The chain recombines TRBV6-5 with TRBJ2-3; the D is unclear. CDR1 and CDR2 from the germline V gene are MNHEY and SVGAGI. With 0 bases removed from V and 3 bases from J, the gap between germline ends came to 10 bases. This CDR3 is 15 amino acids long.

The chain carries TRBV5-1 and TRBJ1-1; 8 bases agree with TRBD1. J gave up 5 bases and V 0 bases, and 9 bases lay outside the gene matches. Per the germline V gene, CDR1 is SGHRS and CDR2 is YFSETQ. The CDR3 totals 16 residues. The CDR3: CASSLGRGHMGTEAFF. Written as DNA, the CDR3 is TGCGCCAGCAGCTTGGGCAGGGGGCATATGGGGACTGAAGCTTTCTTT.

This clonotype occurred a few times. This chain joins TRBV10-1 and TRBJ2-1; D may match TRBD1 or TRBD2 (5 bases each). There are 12 residues in the CDR3. In germline, CDR1 is WNHNN, CDR2 SYGVQD (reference sequence). Trimming cost V 8 bases and J 9 bases, with 14 bases left between them. The DNA of the CDR3 is TGCGCCAGCTCCAAAGGGGAGTCTGAGCAGTTCTTC. Its translation: CASSKGESEQFF.

This chain links TRBV2 with TRBJ2-5, with 11 bases aligning to TRBD2. Germline V gene lookup returns CDR1 SNHLY and CDR2 FYNNEI. The CDR3 covers 14 residues. With 4 bases clipped from V and 2 bases from J, the junction kept 0 bases outside the gene matches. CDR3 sequence reads: CASSVAGGQETQYF. Written as DNA, the CDR3 is TGTGCCAGCAGTGTAGCGGGGGGGCAAGAGACCCAGTACTTC.

The rearrangement uses TRBV20-1 and TRBJ2-7, with 8 bases lining up with TRBD2. Trimming at V came to 3 bases and at J to 1 base, leaving 2 bases not matched to a gene. The CDR3 is 13 amino acids. The germline V gene encodes CDR1 DFQATT and CDR2 SNEGSKA (reference sequence). CDR3 loop: CSASTGGSYEQYF. The DNA for the CDR3 is TGCAGTGCTAGTACGGGGGGGTCCTACGAGCAGTACTTC.

The chain carries TRBV27 and TRBJ1-2; the D gene is possibly TRBD1 (6 bases). Germline V gene lookup returns CDR1 MNHEY and CDR2 SMNVEV (reference sequence). The CDR3 sequence is 16 residues long. Trimming shortened V by 2 bases and J by 4 bases, and 17 bases separated the two germline ends. Here the CDR3 DNA reads TGTGCCAGCAGTTTAGCGACACCAGGACAGATCTATGGCTACACCTTC. Its protein product is CASSLATPGQIYGYTF.

The V call is TRBV2, the J call TRBJ2-4; 8 nucleotides agree with TRBD1. The CDR3 consists of 16 residues. Trimming took 6 bases from V and 2 from J; bases not matched to a gene: 9. CDR1 is SNHLY and CDR2 is FYNNEI in the germline V gene. CDR3 bases: TGTGCCAGCAGCCTGACAGGGGCCGCGTCCAAAAACATTCAGTACTTC. Translation gives CASSLTGAASKNIQYF.

V gene TRBV7-2 combines with J gene TRBJ2-7, with 8 bases lining up with TRBD2. This CDR3 region has 14 residues. The germline CDR1 and CDR2 sequences are SGHTA and FQGNSA. The V and J ends lost 3 bases and 0 bases, in that order; junction bases with no gene match: 1. The CDR3 is CASSFGTSSYEQYF. CDR3 nucleotide sequence: TGTGCCAGCAGCTTTGGGACTAGCTCCTACGAGCAGTACTTC.

The sample holds a few counts of this clonotype. The V and J genes are TRBV7-2 and TRBJ1-5, with 9 positions matching TRBD1. Germline V gene sequence: CDR1 SGHTA, CDR2 FQGNSA. This CDR3 spans 15 amino acids. V was pared by 5 bases and J by 2 bases, with 4 bases of the junction left unmatched. In nucleotides, the CDR3 is TGTGCCAGCAGCCCGCGGACAGGGGGCAATCAGCCCCAGCATTTT. Encoded protein: CASSPRTGGNQPQHF.

The CDR3 DNA reads TGTGCCATCAGTGACCAACAGCGGGGGAAAGAGACCCAGTACTTC. Translation gives CAISDQQRGKETQYF. The chain combines TRBV10-3 with TRBJ2-5; 8 bases are shared with TRBD2. The V gene end was trimmed by 3 bases and the J gene end by 3 bases; junction bases not matched to a gene: 6. The CDR3 has 15 amino acids. Germline CDR1 ENHRY, CDR2 SYGVKD.

In DNA form, the CDR3 reads TGTGCCAGCAGCCTAGGACAGCTTAATCAGCCCCAGCATTTT. This gives the protein CASSLGQLNQPQHF. The chain employs TRBV6-1 and TRBJ1-5; tentative D call: TRBD1 (6 bases). Germline CDR1 and CDR2: MNHNS and SASEGT. The CDR3 has 14 residues. Trimming removed 6 bases from V and 4 bases from J, with 13 bases in between.

A note on this clonotype: It is likely a read error: a sequence one base away is far more abundant. The CDR3 is CASSATDTQYF. In nucleotides, the CDR3 is TGTGCCAGCAGTGCCACAGATACGCAGTATTTT. The chain is built from TRBV25-1 and TRBJ2-3; D not resolved. Germline values: CDR1 MGHDK, CDR2 SYGVNS. V dropped 4 bases and J dropped 2 bases, with 1 base sitting between them. This CDR3 is built from 11 residues.

The rearrangement uses TRBV10-3 and TRBJ2-7, with 7 bases matching TRBD1. Germline V gene lookup returns CDR1 ENHRY and CDR2 SYGVKD. The CDR3 runs 13 residues. V was pared by 10 bases and J by 4 bases, with 10 bases of the junction left unmatched. CDR3 bases: TGTGCCACGGCAGACAGGGTACGATACGAGCAGTACTTC. Residues: CATADRVRYEQYF.

This clonotype was detected only a few times. This rearrangement joins TRBV6-1 to TRBJ1-1; D unclear. The CDR3 runs 12 residues. Germline V gene lookup returns CDR1 MNHNS and CDR2 SASEGT. The ends were cut back, 6 bases at V and 1 base at J, with 6 bases in the middle. The CDR3: CASREQNTEAFF. CDR3 coding DNA: TGTGCCAGCAGGGAGCAGAACACTGAAGCTTTCTTT.

V is TRBV20-1 and J is TRBJ1-6; 9 bases agree with TRBD1. CDR3 size: 14 residues. Germline V CDR1 and CDR2: DFQATT, SNEGSKA (reference sequence). Unmatched junction bases numbered 6, after V lost 5 bases and J lost 7 bases. The CDR3 bases are TGCAGTGCTGTACCGGGACAGGGAAATTCACCCCTCCACTTT. This codes for CSAVPGQGNSPLHF.

Relative to its sample, this clonotype is large. V is TRBV11-2 and J is TRBJ1-2; perhaps TRBD1 as D (5 bases). Germline V lookup: CDR1 SGHAT, CDR2 FQNNGV. The CDR3 length is 15 residues. V lost 4 bases to trimming and J lost 5 bases, with 17 bases between them. The CDR3 DNA reads as TGTGCCAGCAGCTCTATTGAGGGGACCCCATATGGCTACACCTTC. Encoded protein: CASSSIEGTPYGYTF.

The V call is TRBV19, the J call TRBJ2-7, with no clear D. The CDR3 has 13 amino acids. V shed 6 bases and J shed 1 base, with 10 bases lying between them. Per the germline V gene, CDR1 is LNHDA and CDR2 is SQIVND (reference sequence). This CDR3 is CASSPRDSYEQYF. The CDR3 DNA is TGTGCCAGTAGCCCGAGAGATTCCTACGAGCAGTACTTC.

This clonotype showed up just a few times. The chain combines TRBV24-1 with TRBJ2-2; possibly TRBD2 for D (5 bases). This CDR3 has 15 amino acids. V lost 3 bases, J lost 7 bases, and 14 bases lay in between. The V gene's germline CDR1 is KGHDR and CDR2 SFDVKD. In DNA form, the CDR3 reads TGTGCCACCAGTGATCCCCTGGTAGGGAGCGGGGAGCTGTTTTTT. Its protein product is CATSDPLVGSGELFF.

This chain links TRBV20-1 with TRBJ2-3; 7 bases map to TRBD2. The CDR3 is 13 amino acids. Germline CDR1 and CDR2: DFQATT and SNEGSKA (reference sequence). V dropped 6 bases and J dropped 5; count of bases not matched to a gene: 8. The CDR3 DNA follows: TGCAGTGCCCCGGGGGGATATCAAGATACGCAGTATTTT. This encodes CSAPGGYQDTQYF.

This clonotype was found a few times. The chain couples TRBV6-1 to TRBJ2-1, with 7 bases fitting TRBD1. The length of the CDR3 is 15 residues. The trim removed 3 bases at V and 4 bases at J, leaving 6 bases unmatched. Looked up from germline, CDR1 is MNHNS and CDR2 is SASEGT. CDR3 amino acids: CASSEGQLGYNEQFF. The CDR3 region has the DNA TGTGCCAGCAGTGAGGGACAGCTCGGATACAATGAGCAGTTCTTC.

The rearrangement uses TRBV12-3 or TRBV12-4 and TRBJ1-5, with no clear D. The V gene lost 5 bases and the J gene lost 7 bases, with 15 bases spanning the gap. The CDR3 contains 14 residues. CDR3 region: CASSPRWRDQPQHF. CDR3 nucleotide sequence: TGTGCCAGCAGTCCCCGCTGGCGCGACCAGCCCCAGCATTTT.

J is TRBJ2-5 and V is TRBV5-1; D not certain. The ends were cut back, 0 bases at V and 1 base at J, with 13 bases in the middle. Per the germline V gene, CDR1 is SGHRS and CDR2 is YFSETQ. This CDR3 has 16 residues. CDR3 DNA: TGCGCCAGCAGCTTGGGAGGAGCAGGTGCCCAAGAGACCCAGTACTTC. This translates into CASSLGGAGAQETQYF.

The CDR3 DNA follows: TGTGCCAGCAGCCCCCAGGGGATGCCTCACGAGCAGTACTTC. Translation gives CASSPQGMPHEQYF. This sequence joins TRBV6-1 and TRBJ2-7; D is perhaps TRBD1 (6 bases). Trimming removed 6 bases from V and 5 bases from J, with 17 bases in between. The CDR3 is 14 residues long. CDR1 and CDR2 from the germline V gene are MNHNS and SASEGT.

This clonotype was observed a single time. Its ends do not fully match the called genes, so a read error is possible. The chain couples TRBV7-2 to TRBJ1-1, with D hard to call. The CDR3 has 14 residues. From germline, CDR1 is SGHTA and CDR2 FQGNSA. This CDR3 reads CASSSRIMNTEAFF. As DNA, the CDR3 is TGTGCCAGTAGCTCCAGGATTATGAACACTGAAGCTTTCTTT.

This clonotype was counted a single time. This chain links TRBV6-2 or TRBV6-3 with TRBJ2-1; D is unclear. CDR1 MNHEY and CDR2 SVGEGT come from the germline V gene. Trimming took 5 bases from V and 6 from J, leaving 8 bases between them. CDR3 size: 12 residues. The DNA for the CDR3 is TGTGCCAGCAGTAAACTCGGCAATGAGCAGTTCTTC. Translated, it gives CASSKLGNEQFF.

The chain joins TRBV6-1 to TRBJ1-2; TRBD1 matches at 10 bases. This CDR3 has 18 residues. The V and J ends lost 6 bases and 0 bases, in that order; junction bases with no gene match: 13. Germline assignment: CDR1 MNHNS and CDR2 SASEGT. The CDR3 sequence: CASSDPGQGGLSNYGYTF. The CDR3 DNA reads as TGTGCCAGCAGCGACCCCGGACAGGGGGGTCTTTCTAACTATGGCTACACCTTC.